This TCR beta chain was sequenced during a study of shared clonotypes between healthy human individuals. Study background: A couple of female and a few male donors aged 18 to 49 were enrolled. General observations from the study: Represented diversity (both genetic and exposure-history) was limited by the small number of donors.

Concerning this clone itself: Antigen specificity is unknown.

Per the germline V gene, CDR1 is MDHEN and CDR2 is SYDVKM. The CDR3 is 15 residues long. V lost 6 bases and J 1 base, leaving 13 bases between the germline ends. CD8 cells regarded as naive lacked CD45RO, were positively chosen for CCR7, and omitted terminally differentiated effector memory CD45RA+ cells. The assay was immunoSEQ multiplex PCR, and TCRdb's table has in-frame clones only and misses some. Of about 2,200,000 clones in the sample, under 95% were seen once. This clonotype originated in a man between 18 and 29 years old in good health. Some clones in this sample may be carry-over from other donors' samples. The rearrangement links TRBV28 to TRBJ1-3; D perhaps matches TRBD1 (5 bases). Sample: naive CD8+ T cells from PBMCs. CDR3 sequence (DNA): TGTGCCAGCAGGCCTATAGGGGTATCTGGAAACACCATATATTTT. Its protein is CASRPIGVSGNTIYF.